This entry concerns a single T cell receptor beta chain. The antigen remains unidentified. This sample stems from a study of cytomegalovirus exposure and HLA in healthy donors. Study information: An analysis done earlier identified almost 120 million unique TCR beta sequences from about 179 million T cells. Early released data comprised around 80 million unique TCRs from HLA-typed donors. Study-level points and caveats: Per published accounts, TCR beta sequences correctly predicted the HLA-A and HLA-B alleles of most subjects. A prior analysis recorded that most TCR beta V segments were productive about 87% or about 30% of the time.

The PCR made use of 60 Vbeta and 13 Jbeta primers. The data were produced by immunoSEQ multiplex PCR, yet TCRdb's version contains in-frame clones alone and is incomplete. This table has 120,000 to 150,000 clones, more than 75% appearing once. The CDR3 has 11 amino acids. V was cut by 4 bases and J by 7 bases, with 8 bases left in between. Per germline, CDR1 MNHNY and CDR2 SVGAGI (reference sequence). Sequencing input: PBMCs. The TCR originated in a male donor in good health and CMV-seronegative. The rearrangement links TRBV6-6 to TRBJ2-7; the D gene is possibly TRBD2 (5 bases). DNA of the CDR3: TGTGCCAGCAGTTGGACTGGGGAGCAGTACTTC. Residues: CASSWTGEQYF.